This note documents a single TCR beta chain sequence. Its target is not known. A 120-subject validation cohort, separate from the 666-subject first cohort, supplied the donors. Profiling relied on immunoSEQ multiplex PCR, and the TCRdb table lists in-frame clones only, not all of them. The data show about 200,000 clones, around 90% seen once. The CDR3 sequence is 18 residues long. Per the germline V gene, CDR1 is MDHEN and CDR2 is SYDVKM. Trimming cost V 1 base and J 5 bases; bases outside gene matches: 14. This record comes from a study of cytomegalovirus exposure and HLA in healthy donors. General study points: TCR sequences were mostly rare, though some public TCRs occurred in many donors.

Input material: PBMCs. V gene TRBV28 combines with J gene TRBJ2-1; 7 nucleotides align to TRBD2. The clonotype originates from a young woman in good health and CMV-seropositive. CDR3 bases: TGTGCCAGCAGTTTATACGTCGGGGCGGGAGTTCGGAACAATGAGCAGTTCTTC. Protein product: CASSLYVGAGVRNNEQFF.